This T cell receptor beta chain was recovered during a study of regulatory T cells in long-lasting Graves disease. The V segment lost 6 bases and the J segment 4 bases; nucleotides outside the gene matches: 7. The CDR3 runs to 15 residues. CDR1 MDHEN and CDR2 SYDVKM come from the germline V gene. Arm-PCR with iRepertoire HTBI primers amplified the CDR3 regions for these TCR beta libraries. TCRdb independently ran MiXCR on the multiplex PCR reads; one entry per CDR3 protein. This sample yields 400,000 to 500,000 distinct CDR3 sequences, of which about 16% are seen a single time; around 10% belongs to the top ten. Time point meaning: newly diagnosed GD, antithyroid drugs for less than 3 months. Researchers made the TCR library from RNA that was extracted from PBMCs. This clonotype has ten or more counts. These data also featured in a second study, about T cells in Graves' hyperthyroidism and ophthalmopathy.

The chain has TRBV28 and TRBJ2-1; TRBD2 matches at 9 bases. Sequencing was performed on peripheral blood mononuclear cells (PBMCs), taken at new diagnosis, from a patient treated with antithyroid drugs. This TCR was sampled from a woman aged 25 to 39 with Graves disease. The CDR3 nucleotides are TGTGCCAGCAGCACCGGGACTAGCAGTTACAATGAGCAGTTCTTC. This codes for CASSTGTSSYNEQFF.